Listed below are T cell receptor beta chains from one sample, sequenced in a study of blood T cell repertoires in COVID-19. Sequenced by immunoSEQ multiplex PCR; TCRdb stores in-frame clones only, minus some. The profile shows 120,000 or so clones, roughly 90% of them singletons. Material: peripheral blood. These receptor sequences come from a man aged 45 to 65 with acute or convalescent COVID-19. The CDR3 runs from the conserved cysteine through the conserved F or W. The order of the fields is clone size, V gene, D gene, J gene, CDR3 protein, CDR3 DNA. A D gene is named only where the DNA matches it firmly. Rows give clone size only sometimes, using once, few, many, or a class for an expanded clone.

-	TRBV10-3	TRBD2	TRBJ2-1	CAISDPLGGEQFF	TGTGCCATCAGTGACCCGCTGGGGGGGGAGCAGTTCTTC
-	TRBV27	-	TRBJ2-7	CASSFRWRVEQYF	TGTGCCAGCAGTTTCCGTTGGAGGGTCGAGCAGTACTTC
-	TRBV27	TRBD1	TRBJ1-2	CASSFDRGKNGYTF	TGTGCCAGCAGTTTTGACAGGGGAAAAAATGGCTACACCTTC
-	TRBV7-9	-	TRBJ2-7	CASSYGLQQYF	TGTGCCAGCAGCTACGGACTACAGCAGTACTTC
-	TRBV18	-	TRBJ2-3	CASSGARTDTQYF	TGTGCCAGCTCTGGGGCCCGCACAGATACGCAGTATTTT
-	TRBV14	-	TRBJ2-2	CASSYRVLASSTGELFF	TGTGCCAGCAGCTATAGGGTCCTAGCTTCGAGCACCGGGGAGCTGTTTTTT
-	TRBV2	TRBD2	TRBJ2-7	CASSVGLAAYEQYF	TGTGCCAGCAGTGTAGGACTAGCGGCCTACGAGCAGTACTTC
-	TRBV5-1	TRBD2	TRBJ2-2	CASSLGVAGVRTGELFF	TGCGCCAGCAGCTTGGGGGTAGCGGGAGTGCGAACCGGGGAGCTGTTTTTT
-	TRBV5-6	TRBD1	TRBJ2-7	CASSSGTGAYEQYF	TGTGCCAGCAGCTCCGGGACAGGTGCCTACGAGCAGTACTTC
-	TRBV7-9	-	TRBJ1-1	CASSHSEAFF	TGTGCCAGCAGTCATAGTGAAGCTTTCTTT
-	TRBV5-1	-	TRBJ1-1	CASSHGQNTEAFF	TGCGCCAGCAGCCACGGACAGAACACTGAAGCTTTCTTT
few	TRBV4-1	TRBD2	TRBJ2-7	CASSQVLANYEQYF	TGCGCCAGCAGCCAAGTACTAGCGAACTACGAGCAGTACTTC
-	TRBV6-4	-	TRBJ1-2	CASSLCYTF	TGTGCCAGCAGCTTATGCTACACCTTC
-	TRBV7-6	-	TRBJ1-2	CASSLDYSTGYTF	TGTGCCAGCAGCTTAGATTACTCCACCGGCTACACCTTC
-	TRBV6-5	TRBD1	TRBJ1-2	CASRLDRGAGYTF	TGTGCCAGCAGACTTGACAGGGGGGCTGGCTACACCTTC
-	TRBV7-8	-	TRBJ1-5	CASSPYTTQGGNQPQHF	TGTGCCAGCAGCCCGTACACCACACAGGGAGGGAATCAGCCCCAGCATTTT
once	TRBV29-1	-	TRBJ1-4	CSVARGFPNEKLFF	TGCAGCGTTGCGCGGGGGTTCCCTAATGAAAAACTGTTTTTT
-	TRBV4-3	TRBD2	TRBJ2-1	CASSQAPTGAGENEQFF	TGCGCCAGCAGCCAAGCCCCCACGGGAGCGGGAGAGAATGAGCAGTTCTTC
-	TRBV7-8	-	TRBJ1-1	CASRSLHEWGLGRTEAFF	TGTGCCAGCCGCAGCTTACACGAGTGGGGACTCGGTAGAACTGAAGCTTTCTTT
few	TRBV5-4	TRBD1	TRBJ2-7	CASSLVTGTYEQYF	TGTGCCAGCAGCTTGGTGACAGGGACCTACGAGCAGTACTTC
-	TRBV5-1	TRBD2	TRBJ2-5	CASSLAPAGGQETQYF	TGCGCCAGCAGCTTGGCCCCAGCGGGGGGCCAAGAGACCCAGTACTTC
once	TRBV29-1	TRBD2	TRBJ2-3	CSVETTSGLQDTQYF	TGCAGCGTCGAAACGACTAGCGGCCTCCAAGATACGCAGTATTTT
-	TRBV6-5	TRBD1	TRBJ1-2	CASSYSLGGNYGYTF	TGTGCCAGCAGTTACTCGTTAGGGGGCAACTATGGCTACACCTTC
-	TRBV24-1	-	TRBJ2-3	CATSGAGSTDTQYF	TGTGCCACCAGTGGTGCGGGAAGCACAGATACGCAGTATTTT
-	TRBV5-3	TRBD1	TRBJ2-7	CARSPRQGPPTYEQYF	TGTGCCAGAAGCCCCAGACAGGGCCCACCTACCTACGAGCAGTACTTC
-	TRBV18	TRBD2	TRBJ2-3	CASSPGLATDTQYF	TGTGCCAGCTCACCTGGACTAGCCACAGATACGCAGTATTTT
-	TRBV19	-	TRBJ2-1	CASSTLRGYPNEQFF	TGTGCCAGTAGTACCCTCCGGGGGTATCCGAATGAGCAGTTCTTC
once	TRBV3-1/TRBV3-2	TRBD1	TRBJ2-7	CASSRTGDEQYF	TGTGCCAGCAGCCGAACAGGGGACGAGCAGTACTTC
-	TRBV3-1/TRBV3-2	TRBD1	TRBJ1-1	CASSPSRTGAFEAFF	TGTGCCAGCAGCCCCAGCAGGACAGGAGCCTTCGAAGCTTTCTTT
few	TRBV7-9	-	TRBJ2-3	CASSQLGGPRTDTQYF	TGTGCCAGCAGCCAACTCGGAGGGCCGAGGACAGATACGCAGTATTTT
once	TRBV19	-	TRBJ1-2	CATSQRGGHLRGGYTF	TGTGCCACCTCACAAAGAGGTGGACACCTAAGAGGTGGCTACACCTTC
-	TRBV7-2	-	TRBJ2-7	CASSLNRRQGHEQYF	TGTGCCAGCAGCTTAAACAGGCGCCAGGGGCACGAGCAGTACTTC
few	TRBV19	TRBD1	TRBJ2-7	CASSRDRGPYEQYF	TGTGCCAGTAGCCGAGACAGGGGTCCGTACGAGCAGTACTTC
-	TRBV7-2	TRBD2	TRBJ2-1	CASSFSGRAYNEQFF	TGTGCCAGCAGCTTTAGCGGGAGGGCCTACAATGAGCAGTTCTTC
-	TRBV13	TRBD2	TRBJ2-1	CASSFAGGPGLEQFF	TGTGCCAGCAGCTTTGCGGGAGGCCCCGGGCTTGAGCAGTTCTTC
once	TRBV7-2	TRBD2	TRBJ2-1	CASSPIAGVVEQFF	TGTGCCAGCAGCCCCATAGCGGGAGTAGTTGAGCAGTTCTTC
-	TRBV7-7	TRBD2	TRBJ2-7	CASSLAAGHDYEQYF	TGTGCCAGCAGCTTAGCAGCGGGGCATGACTACGAGCAGTACTTC
-	TRBV9	TRBD2	TRBJ2-1	CASSALLAGGPSNEQFF	TGTGCCAGCAGCGCCCTACTAGCGGGAGGGCCCTCAAATGAGCAGTTCTTC
-	TRBV5-1	-	TRBJ2-3	CASSTLVADTQYF	TGCGCCAGCAGCACCTTAGTGGCAGATACGCAGTATTTT
-	TRBV19	-	TRBJ2-3	CASSLTETTDTQYF	TGTGCCAGTAGCCTGACAGAGACCACAGATACGCAGTATTTT
-	TRBV10-1	TRBD2	TRBJ2-7	CASARRLAGSYEQYF	TGCGCCAGCGCCCGCCGACTAGCGGGTTCCTACGAGCAGTACTTC
-	TRBV11-2	-	TRBJ1-6	CASTYFGGNSPLHF	TGTGCCAGCACCTATTTCGGGGGTAATTCACCCCTCCACTTT
once	TRBV7-2	-	TRBJ2-5	CASKGGIHQETQYF	TGTGCCAGCAAAGGCGGAATTCACCAAGAGACCCAGTACTTC
once	TRBV6-5	TRBD1	TRBJ1-2	CASSTDRAYGYTF	TGTGCCAGCAGCACCGACAGGGCCTATGGCTACACCTTC
-	TRBV7-9	-	TRBJ1-1	CASSLVEMNTEAFF	TGTGCCAGCAGCTTAGTTGAGATGAACACTGAAGCTTTCTTT
-	TRBV18	TRBD1	TRBJ2-7	CASSPWDRGTYEQYF	TGTGCCAGCTCACCCTGGGACAGGGGAACCTACGAGCAGTACTTC